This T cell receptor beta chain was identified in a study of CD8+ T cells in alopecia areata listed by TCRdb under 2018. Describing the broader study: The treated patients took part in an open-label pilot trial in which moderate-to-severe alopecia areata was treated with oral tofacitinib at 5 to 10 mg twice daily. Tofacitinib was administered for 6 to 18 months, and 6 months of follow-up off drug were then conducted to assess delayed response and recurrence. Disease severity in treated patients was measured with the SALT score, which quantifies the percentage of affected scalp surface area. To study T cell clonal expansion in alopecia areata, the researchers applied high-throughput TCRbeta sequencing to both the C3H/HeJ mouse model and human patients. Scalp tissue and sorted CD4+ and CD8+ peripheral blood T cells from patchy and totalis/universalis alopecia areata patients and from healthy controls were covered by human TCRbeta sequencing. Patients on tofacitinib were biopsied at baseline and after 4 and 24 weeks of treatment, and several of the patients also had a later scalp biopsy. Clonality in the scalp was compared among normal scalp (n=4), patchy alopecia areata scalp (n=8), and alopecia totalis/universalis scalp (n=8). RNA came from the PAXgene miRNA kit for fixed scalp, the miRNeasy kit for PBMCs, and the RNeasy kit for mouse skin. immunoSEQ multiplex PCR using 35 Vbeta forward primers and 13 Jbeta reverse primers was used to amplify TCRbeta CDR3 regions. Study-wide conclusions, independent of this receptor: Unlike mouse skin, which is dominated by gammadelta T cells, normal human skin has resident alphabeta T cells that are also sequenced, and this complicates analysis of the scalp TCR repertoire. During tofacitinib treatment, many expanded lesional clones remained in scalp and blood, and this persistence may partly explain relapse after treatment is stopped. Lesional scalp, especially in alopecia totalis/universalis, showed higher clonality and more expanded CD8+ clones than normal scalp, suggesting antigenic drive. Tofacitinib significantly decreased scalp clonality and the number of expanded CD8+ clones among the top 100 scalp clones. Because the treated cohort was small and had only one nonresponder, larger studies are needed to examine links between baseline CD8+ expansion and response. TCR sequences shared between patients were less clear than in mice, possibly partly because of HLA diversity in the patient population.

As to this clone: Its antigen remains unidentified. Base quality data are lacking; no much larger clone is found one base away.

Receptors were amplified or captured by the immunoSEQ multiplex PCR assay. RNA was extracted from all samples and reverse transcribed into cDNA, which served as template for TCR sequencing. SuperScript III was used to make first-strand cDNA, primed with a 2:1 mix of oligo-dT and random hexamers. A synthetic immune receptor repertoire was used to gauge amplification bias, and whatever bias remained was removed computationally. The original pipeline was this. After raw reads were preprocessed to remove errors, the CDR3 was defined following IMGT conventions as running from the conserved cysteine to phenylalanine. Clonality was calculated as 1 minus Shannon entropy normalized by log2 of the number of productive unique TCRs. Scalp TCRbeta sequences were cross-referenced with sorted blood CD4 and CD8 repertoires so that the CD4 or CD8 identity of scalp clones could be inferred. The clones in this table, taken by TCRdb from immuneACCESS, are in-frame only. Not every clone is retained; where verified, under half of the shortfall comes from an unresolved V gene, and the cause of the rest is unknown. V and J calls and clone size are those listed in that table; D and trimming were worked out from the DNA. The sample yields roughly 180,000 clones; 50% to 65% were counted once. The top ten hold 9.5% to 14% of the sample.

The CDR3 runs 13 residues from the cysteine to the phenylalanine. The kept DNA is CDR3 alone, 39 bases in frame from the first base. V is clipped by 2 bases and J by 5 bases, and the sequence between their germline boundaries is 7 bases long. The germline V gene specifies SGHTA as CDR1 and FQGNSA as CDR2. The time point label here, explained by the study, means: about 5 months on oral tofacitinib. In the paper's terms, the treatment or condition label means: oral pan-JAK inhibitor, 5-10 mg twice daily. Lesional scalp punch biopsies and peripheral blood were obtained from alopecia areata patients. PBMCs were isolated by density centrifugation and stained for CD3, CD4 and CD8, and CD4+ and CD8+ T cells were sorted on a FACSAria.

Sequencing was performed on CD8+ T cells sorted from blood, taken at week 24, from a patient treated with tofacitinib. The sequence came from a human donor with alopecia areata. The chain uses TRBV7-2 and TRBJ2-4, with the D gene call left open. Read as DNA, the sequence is TGTGCCAGCAGCTTACTGACTGAAAACATTCAGTACTTC. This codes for CASSLLTENIQYF.